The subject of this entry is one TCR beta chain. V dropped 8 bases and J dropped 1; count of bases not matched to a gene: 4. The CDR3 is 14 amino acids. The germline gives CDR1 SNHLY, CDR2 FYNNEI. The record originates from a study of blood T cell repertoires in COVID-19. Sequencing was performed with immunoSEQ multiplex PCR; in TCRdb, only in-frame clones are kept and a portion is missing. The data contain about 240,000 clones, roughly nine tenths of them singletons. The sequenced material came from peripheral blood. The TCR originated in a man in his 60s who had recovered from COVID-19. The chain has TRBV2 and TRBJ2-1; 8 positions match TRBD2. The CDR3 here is CASHGRGSYNEQFF. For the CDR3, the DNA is TGTGCCAGCCACGGGAGGGGATCCTACAATGAGCAGTTCTTC.